These 12 T cell receptor beta chains came from one sample sequenced in a study of T cell responses to AZD1222 COVID-19 vaccine. The assay was immunoSEQ multiplex PCR, and TCRdb's table has in-frame clones only and misses some. The data hold 84,000 or so clones, with around nine tenths observed a single time. The sequences come from peripheral blood, collected on day 0 of AZD1222 vaccination. All receptors derive from an adult in good health.

The rearrangement uses TRBV5-4 and TRBJ1-2; a weak D match, TRBD1 (5 bases). V was shortened by 2 bases and J by 8 bases, with 16 bases between the two germline ends. Germline CDR1 is SGHNT and CDR2 is YYREEE (reference sequence). The CDR3 consists of 14 residues. The CDR3, as DNA: TGTGCCAGCAGCTTACGTGGGGATAGGGGCGGCTACACCTTC. Protein: CASSLRGDRGGYTF.

V gene TRBV6-1 combines with J gene TRBJ1-2; 7 bases fit TRBD1. This CDR3 has 14 residues. The trim removed 2 bases at V and 8 bases at J, leaving 8 bases unmatched. The germline gives CDR1 MNHNS, CDR2 SASEGT. This chain's CDR3 is CASSEPGTVYGYTF. The CDR3 DNA is TGTGCCAGCAGTGAACCTGGGACAGTCTACGGCTACACCTTC.

The V call is TRBV5-6, the J call TRBJ1-5, with a weak D call TRBD1 (5 bases). Trimming pared 2 bases from V and 4 bases from J, leaving 13 bases between. CDR1 and CDR2 (germline): SGHDT, YYEEEE. CDR3 length: 15 residues. The CDR3 bases are TGTGCCAGCAGCTTCAGCCCGGGACTGAATCAGCCCCAGCATTTT. Translation gives CASSFSPGLNQPQHF.

The chain is built from TRBV6-2 or TRBV6-3 and TRBJ1-2; 8 nucleotides match TRBD1. The CDR3 has 14 amino acids. Germline CDR1 reads MNHEY; CDR2 reads SVGEGT. The V segment lost 5 bases and the J segment 8 bases; nucleotides outside the gene matches: 10. CDR3 sequence: CASSPGGWSEGYTF. CDR3 in DNA: TGTGCCAGCAGTCCAGGGGGCTGGTCGGAAGGCTACACCTTC.

This chain connects TRBV2 to TRBJ1-4, with D possibly TRBD1 on 5 matching bases. The germline V gene encodes CDR1 SNHLY and CDR2 FYNNEI. V was pared by 2 bases and J by 8 bases, with 12 bases between. The CDR3 sequence is 14 residues long. DNA of the CDR3: TGTGCCAGCAGTGAACAGGGTTGGGACGAAAAACTGTTTTTT. This translates into CASSEQGWDEKLFF.

This clone was seen just once. CDR3 in DNA: TGTGCCAGCAGTCCCCGCTCGCGGGGAAACACCATATATTTT. This translates into CASSPRSRGNTIYF. The chain carries TRBV27 and TRBJ1-3, with D unresolved. V lost 5 bases and J 4 bases, leaving 12 bases between the germline ends. The germline V gene encodes CDR1 MNHEY and CDR2 SMNVEV (reference sequence). The CDR3 spans 14 residues.

V is TRBV6-5 and J is TRBJ2-7, with D maybe TRBD2 (6 bases). This CDR3 is 16 amino acids long. The germline V gene encodes CDR1 MNHEY and CDR2 SVGAGI. With 0 bases removed from V and 6 bases from J, the gap between germline ends came to 18 bases. CDR3 sequence (DNA): TGTGCCAGCAGTTACTCGGCGGGGAACCCCTGGGTCGAGCAGTACTTC. It is translated as CASSYSAGNPWVEQYF.

This clone was seen once. The chain uses TRBV5-1 and TRBJ2-7; perhaps TRBD2 as D (7 bases). Trimming removed 6 bases from V and 3 bases from J, with 16 bases in between. Per germline, CDR1 SGHRS and CDR2 YFSETQ. The CDR3 contains 14 residues. The CDR3 DNA reads TGCGCCAGCAAGGAGGGGGACTACCGCTACGAGCAGTACTTC. Encoded protein: CASKEGDYRYEQYF.

CDR3 DNA sequence: TGTGCCAGCAGTTTATGGGACAGGGCTAATCAGCCCCAGCATTTT. Protein sequence: CASSLWDRANQPQHF. The rearrangement uses TRBV28 and TRBJ1-5; TRBD1 aligns across 8 bases. Germline V lookup: CDR1 MDHEN, CDR2 SYDVKM. CDR3 size: 15 residues. V was clipped by 0 bases and J by 4 bases; unmatched bases: 2. The full variable domain, rest sourced from reference TRBV28 and TRBJ1-5, is DVKVTQSSRYLVKRTGEKVFLECVQDMDHENMFWYRQDPGLGLRLIYFSYDVKMKEKGDIPEGYSVSREKKERFSLILESASTNQTSMYLCASSLWDRANQPQHFGDGTRLSIL.

In this sample, this clone turned up once. The V and J genes are TRBV28 and TRBJ1-1; no definite D call. The CDR3 extends over 11 amino acids. The V and J ends lost 5 bases and 5 bases respectively, with 6 bases between them. Germline CDR1 reads MDHEN; CDR2 reads SYDVKM. The CDR3 is CASSPRTEAFF. As DNA, the CDR3 is TGTGCCAGCAGTCCCAGGACTGAAGCTTTCTTT. The full variable domain, its missing parts supplied by reference TRBV28 and TRBJ1-1, is DVKVTQSSRYLVKRTGEKVFLECVQDMDHENMFWYRQDPGLGLRLIYFSYDVKMKEKGDIPEGYSVSREKKERFSLILESASTNQTSMYLCASSPRTEAFFGQGTRLTVV.

This chain links TRBV5-1 with TRBJ1-1; weak D call: TRBD1 (5 bases). The germline V gene has CDR1 SGHRS and CDR2 YFSETQ. V dropped 0 bases and J dropped 4 bases, with 10 bases sitting between them. The CDR3 is 14 amino acids. In DNA form, the CDR3 reads TGCGCCAGCAGCTTGGTTGGGGGTGGCACTGAAGCTTTCTTT. It translates to CASSLVGGGTEAFF.

The V call is TRBV6-5, the J call TRBJ2-7, with D possibly TRBD1 on 6 matching bases. The CDR3 runs to 16 residues. CDR1 is MNHEY, CDR2 SVGAGI, per germline. Trimming removed 2 bases from V and 1 base from J, with 15 bases in between. The CDR3 nucleotides are TGTGCCAGCAGTTACGCGGTTGGTACAGGGTCCTACGAGCAGTACTTC. Translation: CASSYAVGTGSYEQYF.